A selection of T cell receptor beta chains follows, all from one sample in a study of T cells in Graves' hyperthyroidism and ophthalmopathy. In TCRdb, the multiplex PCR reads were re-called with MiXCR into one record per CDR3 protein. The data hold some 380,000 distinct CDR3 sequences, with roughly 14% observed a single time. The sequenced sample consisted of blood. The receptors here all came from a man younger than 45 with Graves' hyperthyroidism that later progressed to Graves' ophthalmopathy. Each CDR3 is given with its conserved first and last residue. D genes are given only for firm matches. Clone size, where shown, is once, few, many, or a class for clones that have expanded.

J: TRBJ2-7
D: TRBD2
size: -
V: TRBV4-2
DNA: TGTGCCAGCAGCCCAGATACTGGCGGGGGTTCCTACGAGCAGTACTTC
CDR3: CASSPDTGGGSYEQYF

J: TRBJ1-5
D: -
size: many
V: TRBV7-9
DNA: TGTGCCAGCAGCCATACAGGAAATCAGCCCCAGCATTTT
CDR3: CASSHTGNQPQHF

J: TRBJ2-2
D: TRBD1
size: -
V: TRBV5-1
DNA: TGCGCCAGCAGCGCCCTAAGGACAGGAGACACCGGGGAGCTGTTTTTT
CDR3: CASSALRTGDTGELFF

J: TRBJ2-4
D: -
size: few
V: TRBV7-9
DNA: TGTGCCAGCAGCTTAACAATTTCAGGGGCTAACATTCAGTACTTC
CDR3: CASSLTISGANIQYF

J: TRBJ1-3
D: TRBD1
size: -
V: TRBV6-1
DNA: TGTGCCAGCACTCGGACAGGGGACACCATATATTTT
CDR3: CASTRTGDTIYF

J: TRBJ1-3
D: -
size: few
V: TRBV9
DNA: TGTGCCAGCAGCGTTTTAGCTGACTCTGGAAACACCATATATTTT
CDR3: CASSVLADSGNTIYF

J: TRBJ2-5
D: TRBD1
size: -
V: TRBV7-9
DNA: TGTGCCAGCAGCCCTAGGACAGGGGTCGAGACCCAGTACTTC
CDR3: CASSPRTGVETQYF

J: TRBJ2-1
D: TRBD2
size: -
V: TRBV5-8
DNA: TGTGCCAGCAGACCCGACCGAGCTAGCGGGGTTTACAATGAGCAGTTCTTC
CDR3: CASRPDRASGVYNEQFF

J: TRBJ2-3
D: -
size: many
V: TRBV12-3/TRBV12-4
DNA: TGTGCCAGCAGTTTTGCAGGTTCTAGCACAGATACGCAGTATTTT
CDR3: CASSFAGSSTDTQYF

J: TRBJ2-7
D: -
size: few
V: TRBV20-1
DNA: TGCAGTGCTAGAGGCCTTAGCTCCTACGAGCAGTACTTC
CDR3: CSARGLSSYEQYF

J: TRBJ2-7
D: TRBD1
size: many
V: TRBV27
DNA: TGTGCCAGCAGTCCCCGAGGGACAGGGGTCGAGCAGTACTTC
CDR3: CASSPRGTGVEQYF

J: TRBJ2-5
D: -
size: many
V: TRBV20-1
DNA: TGCAGTGCTAGACAGGGGTTCAAAGAGACCCAGTACTTC
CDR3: CSARQGFKETQYF

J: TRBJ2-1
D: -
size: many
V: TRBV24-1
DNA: TGTGCCACCAGTTCTTCCAGCACCTACAATGAGCAGTTCTTC
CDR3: CATSSSSTYNEQFF

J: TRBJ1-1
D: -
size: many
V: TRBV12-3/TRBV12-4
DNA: TGTGCCAGCAGTTTAGGTGAGGGGAACACTGAAGCTTTCTTT
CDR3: CASSLGEGNTEAFF

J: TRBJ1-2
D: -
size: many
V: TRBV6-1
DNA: TGTGCCAGCAGTGAAGCTTTCGGGGGTGGAGGCTACACCTTC
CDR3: CASSEAFGGGGYTF

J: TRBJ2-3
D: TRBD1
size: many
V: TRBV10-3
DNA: TGTGCCATCAGTGAGCCCGACAGGGTGCGGACAGATACGCAGTATTTT
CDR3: CAISEPDRVRTDTQYF

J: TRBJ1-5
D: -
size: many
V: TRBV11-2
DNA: TGTGCCAGCAGCTTCGGACTCGAGGGGAATCAGCCCCAGCATTTT
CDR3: CASSFGLEGNQPQHF

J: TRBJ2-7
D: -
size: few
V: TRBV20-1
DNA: TGCAGTGCTAGAGAATATCGCTACGAGCAGTACTTC
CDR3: CSAREYRYEQYF

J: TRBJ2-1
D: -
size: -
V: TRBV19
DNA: TGTGCCAGTAGTATTCGTGGGGAGGTGGCCTACAATGAGCAGTTCTTC
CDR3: CASSIRGEVAYNEQFF

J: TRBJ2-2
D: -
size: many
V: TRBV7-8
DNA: TGTGCCAGCAATCGAAACGCGAACACCGGGGAGCTGTTTTTT
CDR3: CASNRNANTGELFF

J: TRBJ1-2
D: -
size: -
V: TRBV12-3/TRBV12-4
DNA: TGTGCCAGCAATACAGGGAGCCCCAACTATGGCTACACCTTC
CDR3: CASNTGSPNYGYTF

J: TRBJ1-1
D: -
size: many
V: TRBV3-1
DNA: TGTGCCAGCAGCCAAGGAGTTGTATTGAACACTGAAGCTTTCTTT
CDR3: CASSQGVVLNTEAFF

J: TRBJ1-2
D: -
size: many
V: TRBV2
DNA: TGTGCCAGCAGCTACAGGGATCGGGGCTATGGCTACACCTTC
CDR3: CASSYRDRGYGYTF

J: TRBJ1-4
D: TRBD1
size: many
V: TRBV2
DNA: TGTGCCAGTCGGGGGACAGGCAAAAATGAAAAACTGTTTTTT
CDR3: CASRGTGKNEKLFF

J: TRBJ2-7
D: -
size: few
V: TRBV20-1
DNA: TGCAGTGCTAGAGGGGGGGCGAGGAGGCAGGTTTTTCCCTACGAGCAGTACTTC
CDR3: CSARGGARRQVFPYEQYF

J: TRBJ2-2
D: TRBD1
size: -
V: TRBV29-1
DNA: TGCAGCGTAGACTACAGGGGTACCGGGGAGCTGTTTTTT
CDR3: CSVDYRGTGELFF

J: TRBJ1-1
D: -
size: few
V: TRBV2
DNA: TGTGCCGGCAGTGAGAGGACCGGGAACACTGAAGCTTTCTTT
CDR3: CAGSERTGNTEAFF

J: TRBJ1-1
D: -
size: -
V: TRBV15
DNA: TGTGCCACCAGCAGAGATCAAGGGTGGGGGGGGATGAACACTGAAGCTTTCTTT
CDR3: CATSRDQGWGGMNTEAFF

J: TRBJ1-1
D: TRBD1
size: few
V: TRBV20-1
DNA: TGCAGTGGAGGCCGGCAGGGGGTGGGGATAGCTTTCTTT
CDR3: CSGGRQGVGIAFF

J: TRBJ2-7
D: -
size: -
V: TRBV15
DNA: TGTGCCACCAGCAGAGAGGGACCTTCTTACGAGCAGTACTTC
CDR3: CATSREGPSYEQYF

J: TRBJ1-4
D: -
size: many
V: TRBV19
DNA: TGTGCCAGTAGCTGGGGGGGGACGTCGGAGGAAAAACTGTTTTTT
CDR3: CASSWGGTSEEKLFF

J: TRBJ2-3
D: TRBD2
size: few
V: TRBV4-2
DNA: TGTGCCAGCAGCCAGTCCGGGACTAGCGGCACAGATACGCAGTATTTT
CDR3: CASSQSGTSGTDTQYF

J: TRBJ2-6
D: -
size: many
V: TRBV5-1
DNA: TGTGCCAGCAGCTTAGGCGCCTCTGGGGCCAACGTCCTGACTTTC
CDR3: CASSLGASGANVLTF

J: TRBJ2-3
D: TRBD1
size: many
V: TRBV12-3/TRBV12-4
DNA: TGTGCCAGCAGTTTAGGGGGACAGGTCATCACAGATACGCAGTATTTT
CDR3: CASSLGGQVITDTQYF

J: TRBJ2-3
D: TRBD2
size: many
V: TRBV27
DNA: TGTGCCAGCAGGACTAGCCCCATAGATACGCAGTATTTT
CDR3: CASRTSPIDTQYF

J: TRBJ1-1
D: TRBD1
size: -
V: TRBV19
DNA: TGTGCCAGTAGTGGGGACAGGGCGAAAGCTTTCTTT
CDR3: CASSGDRAKAFF

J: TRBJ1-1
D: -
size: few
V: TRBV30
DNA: TGTGCCTGGAGTGCGCCCCGGACGAGCAGGGAAGCTTTCTTT
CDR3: CAWSAPRTSREAFF

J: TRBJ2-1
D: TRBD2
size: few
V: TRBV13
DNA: TGTGCCAGCAGCCCAAGCGGGGGGGACTCCCACAATGAGCAGCTCTTC
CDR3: CASSPSGGDSHNEQLF

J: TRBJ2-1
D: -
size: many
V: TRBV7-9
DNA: TGTGCCAGCAGCTTAGACGACAGGTCGAGCTCCTACAATGAGCAGTTCTTC
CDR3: CASSLDDRSSSYNEQFF

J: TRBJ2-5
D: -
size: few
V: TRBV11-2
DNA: TGTGCCAGCAGCTTAGAGTTAGACAGGCAAGAGACCCAGTACTTC
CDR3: CASSLELDRQETQYF

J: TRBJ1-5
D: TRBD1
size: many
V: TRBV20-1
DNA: TGCAGTGCCCCCCCTGCGGGACAGGGCAATCAGCCCCAGCATTTT
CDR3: CSAPPAGQGNQPQHF

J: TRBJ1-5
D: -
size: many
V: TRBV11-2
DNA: TGTGCCAGCAGCTTGGGGCGGGGGGTAAGCAATCAGCCCCAGCATTTT
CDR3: CASSLGRGVSNQPQHF

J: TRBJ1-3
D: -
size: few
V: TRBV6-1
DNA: TGTGCCAGCAGTGAAGTCCCACTCCGCTCTGGAAACACCATATATTTT
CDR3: CASSEVPLRSGNTIYF

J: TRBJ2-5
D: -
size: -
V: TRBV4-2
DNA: TGTGCCAGCAGCTTAACTGTGGGGTCAGAGACCCAGTACTTC
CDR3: CASSLTVGSETQYF

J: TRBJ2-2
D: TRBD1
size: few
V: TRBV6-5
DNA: TGTGCCAGCAGTTACTCGGGACAGCCACGTGGAACCGGGGAGCTGTTTTTT
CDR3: CASSYSGQPRGTGELFF

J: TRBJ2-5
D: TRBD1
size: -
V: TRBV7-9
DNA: TGTGCCAGCAGCTCGGGACAGGTTAAAGAGACCCAGTACTTC
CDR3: CASSSGQVKETQYF

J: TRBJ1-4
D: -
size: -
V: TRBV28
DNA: TGTGCCAGCTCCGTGTATTTTGGTGAAAAACTGTTTTTT
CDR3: CASSVYFGEKLFF